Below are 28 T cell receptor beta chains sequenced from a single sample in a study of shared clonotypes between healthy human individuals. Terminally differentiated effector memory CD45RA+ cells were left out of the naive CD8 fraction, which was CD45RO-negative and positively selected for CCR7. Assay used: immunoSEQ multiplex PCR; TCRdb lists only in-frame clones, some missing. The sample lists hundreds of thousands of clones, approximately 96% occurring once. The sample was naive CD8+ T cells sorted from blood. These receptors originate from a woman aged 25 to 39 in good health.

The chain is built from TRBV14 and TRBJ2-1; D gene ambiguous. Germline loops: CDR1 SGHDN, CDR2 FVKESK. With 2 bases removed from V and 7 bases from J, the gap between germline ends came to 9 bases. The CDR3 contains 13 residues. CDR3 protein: CASSQYLGNEQFF. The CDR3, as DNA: TGTGCCAGCAGCCAATACCTAGGGAATGAGCAGTTCTTC.

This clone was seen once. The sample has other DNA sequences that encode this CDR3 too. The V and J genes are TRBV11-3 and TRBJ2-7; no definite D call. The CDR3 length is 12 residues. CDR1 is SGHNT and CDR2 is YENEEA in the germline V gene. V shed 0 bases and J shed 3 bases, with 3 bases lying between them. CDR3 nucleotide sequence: TGTGCCAGCAGCTTAGACGGCTACGAGCAGTACTTC. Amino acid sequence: CASSLDGYEQYF.

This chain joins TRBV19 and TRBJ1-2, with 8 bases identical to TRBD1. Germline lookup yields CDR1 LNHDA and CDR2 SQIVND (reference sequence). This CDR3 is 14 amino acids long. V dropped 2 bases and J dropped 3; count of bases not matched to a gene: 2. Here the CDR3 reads CASSIQGAYYGYTF. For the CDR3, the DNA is TGTGCCAGTAGTATACAGGGGGCGTACTATGGCTACACCTTC.

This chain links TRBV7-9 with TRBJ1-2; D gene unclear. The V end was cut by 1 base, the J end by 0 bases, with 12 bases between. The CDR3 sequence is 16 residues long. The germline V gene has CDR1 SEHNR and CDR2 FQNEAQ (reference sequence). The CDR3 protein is CASSLVRTEANYGYTF. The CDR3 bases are TGTGCCAGCAGCTTAGTCCGGACCGAAGCTAACTATGGCTACACCTTC.

CDR3 coding DNA: TGTGCCAGCAGTTATTACCTCGCGGACAGGGACTATGGCTACACCTTC. Encoded protein: CASSYYLADRDYGYTF. V gene TRBV28 combines with J gene TRBJ1-2, with 8 bases matching TRBD1. CDR3 length: 16 amino acids. Germline CDR1 and CDR2: MDHEN and SYDVKM. The V and J ends lost 4 bases and 3 bases, in that order; junction bases with no gene match: 10.

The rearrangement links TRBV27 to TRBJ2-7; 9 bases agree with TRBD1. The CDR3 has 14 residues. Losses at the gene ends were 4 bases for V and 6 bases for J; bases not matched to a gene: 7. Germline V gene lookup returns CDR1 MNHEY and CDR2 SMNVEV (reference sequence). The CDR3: CASSSGTGSPEQYF. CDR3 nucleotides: TGTGCCAGCAGTTCCGGGACAGGGTCCCCCGAGCAGTACTTC.

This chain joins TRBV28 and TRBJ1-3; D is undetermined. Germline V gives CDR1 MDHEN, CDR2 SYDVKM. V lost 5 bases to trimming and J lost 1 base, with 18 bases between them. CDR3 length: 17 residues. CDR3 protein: CASSPPDTFGSGNTIYF. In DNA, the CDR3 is TGTGCCAGCAGTCCTCCGGATACGTTCGGATCTGGAAACACCATATATTTT.

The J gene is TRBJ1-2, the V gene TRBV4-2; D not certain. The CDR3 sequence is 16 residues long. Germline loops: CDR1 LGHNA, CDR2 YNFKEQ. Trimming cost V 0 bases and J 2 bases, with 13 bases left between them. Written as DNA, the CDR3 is TGTGCCAGCAGCCAAGAATGGACGGAAACAAACTATGGCTACACCTTC. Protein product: CASSQEWTETNYGYTF.

The CDR3 DNA reads as TGCAGCGTTGAAGAGGGACAGAGGGGTCCAGAGACCCAGTACTTC. Translating gives CSVEEGQRGPETQYF. The chain joins TRBV29-1 to TRBJ2-5, with 7 bases lining up with TRBD1. V shed 0 bases and J 4 bases; nucleotides not matched to a gene: 8. CDR3 length equals 15 residues. CDR1 and CDR2 (germline): SQVTM, ANQGSEA.

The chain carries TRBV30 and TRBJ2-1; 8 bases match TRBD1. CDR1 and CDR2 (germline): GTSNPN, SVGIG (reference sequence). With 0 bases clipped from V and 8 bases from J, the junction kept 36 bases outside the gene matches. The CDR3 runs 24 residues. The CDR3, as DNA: TGTGCCTGGAGTGTACCCCCGGACAGGGCGTATGTGATGGGGCGGGAATCGCTCTGGGATGAGCAGTTCTTC. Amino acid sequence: CAWSVPPDRAYVMGRESLWDEQFF.

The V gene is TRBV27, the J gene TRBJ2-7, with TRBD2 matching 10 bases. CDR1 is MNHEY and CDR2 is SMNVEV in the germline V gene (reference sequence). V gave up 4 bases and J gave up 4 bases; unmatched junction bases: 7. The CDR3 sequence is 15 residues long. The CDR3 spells CASSSWASGRYEQYF. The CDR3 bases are TGTGCCAGCAGTTCGTGGGCTAGCGGGAGATACGAGCAGTACTTC.

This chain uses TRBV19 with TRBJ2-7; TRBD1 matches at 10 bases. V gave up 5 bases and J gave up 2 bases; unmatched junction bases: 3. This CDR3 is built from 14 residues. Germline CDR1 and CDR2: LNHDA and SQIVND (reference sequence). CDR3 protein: CASSVGQGAYEQYF. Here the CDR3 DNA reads TGTGCCAGTAGTGTCGGACAGGGGGCCTACGAGCAGTACTTC.

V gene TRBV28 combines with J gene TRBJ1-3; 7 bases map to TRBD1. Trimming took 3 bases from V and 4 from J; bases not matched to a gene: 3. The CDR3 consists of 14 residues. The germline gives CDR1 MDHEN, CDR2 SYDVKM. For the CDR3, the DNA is TGTGCCAGCAGTTTGGGGACAGCAGGAAACACCATATATTTT. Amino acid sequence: CASSLGTAGNTIYF.

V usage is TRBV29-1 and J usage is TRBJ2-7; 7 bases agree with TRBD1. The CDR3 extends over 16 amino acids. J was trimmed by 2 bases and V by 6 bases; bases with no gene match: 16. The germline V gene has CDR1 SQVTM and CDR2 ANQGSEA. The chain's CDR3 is CSVVDPAHRGTYEQYF. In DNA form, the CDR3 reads TGCAGCGTCGTAGATCCAGCGCACAGGGGCACCTACGAGCAGTACTTC.

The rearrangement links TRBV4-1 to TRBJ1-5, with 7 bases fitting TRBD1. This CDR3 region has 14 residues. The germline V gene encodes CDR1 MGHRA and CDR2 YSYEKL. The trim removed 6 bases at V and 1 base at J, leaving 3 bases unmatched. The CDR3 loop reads CASSLTGSNQPQHF. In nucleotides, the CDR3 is TGCGCCAGCAGTCTGACAGGGAGCAATCAGCCCCAGCATTTT.

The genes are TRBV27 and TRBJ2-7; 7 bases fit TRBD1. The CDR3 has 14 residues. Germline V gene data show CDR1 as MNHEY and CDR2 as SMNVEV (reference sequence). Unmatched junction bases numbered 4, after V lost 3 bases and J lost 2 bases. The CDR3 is CASSFRDRPYEQYF. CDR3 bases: TGTGCCAGCAGTTTTCGGGACAGACCCTACGAGCAGTACTTC.

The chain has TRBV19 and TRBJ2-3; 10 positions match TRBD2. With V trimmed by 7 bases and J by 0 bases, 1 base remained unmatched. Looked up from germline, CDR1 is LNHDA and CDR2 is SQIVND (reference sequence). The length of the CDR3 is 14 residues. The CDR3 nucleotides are TGTGCCAGTAATAGCGGGGGGAGCACAGATACGCAGTATTTT. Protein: CASNSGGSTDTQYF.

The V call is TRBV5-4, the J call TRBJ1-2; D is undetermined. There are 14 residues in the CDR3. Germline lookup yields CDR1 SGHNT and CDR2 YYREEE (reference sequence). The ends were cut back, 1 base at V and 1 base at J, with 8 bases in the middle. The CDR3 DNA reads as TGTGCCAGCAGCTTGTTTCCCCTTAACTATGGCTACACCTTC. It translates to CASSLFPLNYGYTF.

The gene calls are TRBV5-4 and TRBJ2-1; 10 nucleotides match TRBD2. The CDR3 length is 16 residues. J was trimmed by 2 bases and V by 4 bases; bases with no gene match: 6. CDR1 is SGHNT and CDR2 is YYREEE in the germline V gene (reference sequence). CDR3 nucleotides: TGTGCCAGCAGCCCGCTAGCGGGAGTCCCCTACAATGAGCAGTTCTTC. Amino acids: CASSPLAGVPYNEQFF. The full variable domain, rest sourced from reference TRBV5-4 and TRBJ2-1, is ETGVTQSPTHLIKTRGQQVTLRCSSQSGHNTVSWYQQALGQGPQFIFQYYREEENGRGNFPPRFSGLQFPNYSSELNVNALELDDSALYLCASSPLAGVPYNEQFFGPGTRLTVL.

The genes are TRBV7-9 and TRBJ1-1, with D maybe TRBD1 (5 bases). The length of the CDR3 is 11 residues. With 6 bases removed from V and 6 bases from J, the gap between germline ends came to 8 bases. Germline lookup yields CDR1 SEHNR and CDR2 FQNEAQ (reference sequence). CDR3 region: CASRGASEAFF. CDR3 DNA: TGTGCCAGCAGAGGGGCCTCTGAAGCTTTCTTT.

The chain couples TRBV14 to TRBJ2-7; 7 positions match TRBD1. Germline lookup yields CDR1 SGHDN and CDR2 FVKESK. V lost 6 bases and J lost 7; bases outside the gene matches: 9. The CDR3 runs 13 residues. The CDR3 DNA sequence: TGTGCCAGCAGTCCTGGACAGGTGGGTGAGCAGTACTTC. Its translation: CASSPGQVGEQYF.

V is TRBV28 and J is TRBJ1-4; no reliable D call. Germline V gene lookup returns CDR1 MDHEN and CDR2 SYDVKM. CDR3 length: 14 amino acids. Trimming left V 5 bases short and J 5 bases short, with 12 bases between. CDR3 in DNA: TGTGCCAGCAGTCGTTACTCCGGGAATGAAAAACTGTTTTTT. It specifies CASSRYSGNEKLFF.

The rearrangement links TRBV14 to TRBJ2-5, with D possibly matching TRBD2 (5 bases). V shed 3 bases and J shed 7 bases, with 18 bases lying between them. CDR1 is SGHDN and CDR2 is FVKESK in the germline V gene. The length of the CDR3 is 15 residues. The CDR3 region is CASSHPRGLSGTQYF. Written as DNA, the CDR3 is TGTGCCAGCAGCCACCCCAGAGGACTCTCGGGGACCCAGTACTTC.

Here the CDR3 DNA reads TGTGCCAGCAGTTTTATCGGGACAGTCCTGAACACTGAAGCTTTCTTT. Translating it yields CASSFIGTVLNTEAFF. V is TRBV28 and J is TRBJ1-1; 7 bases are a match to TRBD1. The CDR3 is made up of 16 amino acids. Germline V gene sequence: CDR1 MDHEN, CDR2 SYDVKM. Losses at the gene ends were 3 bases for V and 0 bases for J; bases not matched to a gene: 7.

This chain's CDR3 is CASSLRSSYNEQFF. Written as DNA, the CDR3 is TGTGCCAGCAGCTTGCGGAGCTCCTACAATGAGCAGTTCTTC. This rearrangement joins TRBV5-6 to TRBJ2-1; no reliable D call. V gave up 1 base and J gave up 0 bases, with 5 bases separating them. The CDR3 covers 14 residues. Germline lookup yields CDR1 SGHDT and CDR2 YYEEEE.

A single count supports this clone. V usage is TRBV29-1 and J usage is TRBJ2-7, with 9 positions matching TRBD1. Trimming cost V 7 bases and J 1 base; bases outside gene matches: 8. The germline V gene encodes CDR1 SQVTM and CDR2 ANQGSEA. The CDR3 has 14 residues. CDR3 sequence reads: CSGVWTGVSYEQYF. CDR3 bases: TGCAGCGGGGTTTGGACAGGGGTGTCCTACGAGCAGTACTTC.

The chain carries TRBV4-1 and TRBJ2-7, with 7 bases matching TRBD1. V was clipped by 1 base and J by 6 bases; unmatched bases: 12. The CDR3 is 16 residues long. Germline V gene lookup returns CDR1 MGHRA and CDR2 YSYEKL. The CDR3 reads CASSQGDDRAFAEQYF. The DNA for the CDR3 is TGCGCCAGCAGCCAAGGAGACGACAGGGCCTTCGCCGAGCAGTACTTC.

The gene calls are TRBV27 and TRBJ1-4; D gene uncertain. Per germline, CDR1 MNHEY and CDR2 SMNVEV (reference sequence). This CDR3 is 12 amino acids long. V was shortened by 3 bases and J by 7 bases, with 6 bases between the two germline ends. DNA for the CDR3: TGTGCCAGCAGTTTGGCGGGTGAAAAACTGTTTTTT. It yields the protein CASSLAGEKLFF.